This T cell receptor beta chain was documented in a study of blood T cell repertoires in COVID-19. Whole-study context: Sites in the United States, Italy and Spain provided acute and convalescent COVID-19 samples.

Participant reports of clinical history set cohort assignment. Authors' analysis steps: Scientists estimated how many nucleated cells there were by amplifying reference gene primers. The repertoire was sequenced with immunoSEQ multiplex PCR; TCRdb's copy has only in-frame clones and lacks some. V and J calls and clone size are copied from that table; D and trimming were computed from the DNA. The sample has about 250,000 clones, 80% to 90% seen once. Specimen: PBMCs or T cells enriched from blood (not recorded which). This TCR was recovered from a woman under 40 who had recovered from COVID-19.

This CDR3 is CASTPDRARPNTEAFF. The CDR3 nucleotides are TGTGCCAGCACCCCGGACAGGGCCCGACCAAACACTGAAGCTTTCTTT. The chain employs TRBV11-2 and TRBJ1-1, with 8 bases matching TRBD1. Germline CDR1 reads SGHAT; CDR2 reads FQNNGV. CDR3 length equals 16 residues. After removal of 7 bases from V and 2 bases from J, the junction contained 12 bases not matched to a gene.